The rows below give T cell receptor beta chains drawn from one sample of a study of blood T cell repertoires in COVID-19. The table came from immunoSEQ multiplex PCR; TCRdb's copy has only in-frame clones and leaves some out. This table has around 190,000 clones, about 70% appearing once. The sample consisted of peripheral blood. Receptors were obtained from a woman in her 50s with active or convalescent COVID-19. The CDR3 runs from the conserved cysteine through the conserved F or W. The order of the fields is clone size, J gene, V gene, D gene, CDR3 DNA, CDR3 protein. D genes are given only for firm matches. Some rows have no size entry. The others give once, few or many, or a class for an expanded clone.

size: -
J: TRBJ2-7
V: TRBV28
D: TRBD2
DNA: TGTGCCAGCTGCTCGGGGATTGAGGTAGCGGGAGCCTACGAGCAGTACTTC
CDR3: CASCSGIEVAGAYEQYF

size: -
J: TRBJ2-1
V: TRBV27
D: TRBD2
DNA: TGTGCCAGCAGAGCGGGAGCGAGCTCCTACAATGAGCAGTTCTTC
CDR3: CASRAGASSYNEQFF

size: -
J: TRBJ1-2
V: TRBV30
D: TRBD1
DNA: TGTGCCTGGCGACAGGGTGGGACGTATGGCTACACCTTC
CDR3: CAWRQGGTYGYTF

size: -
J: TRBJ2-3
V: TRBV7-3
D: -
DNA: TGTGCCAGCAGCCAGGGGCCAGATACGCAGTATTTT
CDR3: CASSQGPDTQYF

size: -
J: TRBJ2-1
V: TRBV2
D: -
DNA: TGTGCCAGCAATCGGATGGGACAACGGAAGTTCTTC
CDR3: CASNRMGQRKFF

size: -
J: TRBJ1-2
V: TRBV5-1
D: -
DNA: TGCGCCAGCAGCTTGGCCCTGGAGGATGGCTACACCTTC
CDR3: CASSLALEDGYTF

size: -
J: TRBJ2-1
V: TRBV15
D: -
DNA: TGTGCCACCAGCAGAGCCTGGCAGGGGCAGTTCTTC
CDR3: CATSRAWQGQFF

size: -
J: TRBJ1-5
V: TRBV30
D: TRBD1
DNA: TGTGCCTGGAGTTCCGCACTGACAGGGACTAGCAATCAGCCCCAGCATTTT
CDR3: CAWSSALTGTSNQPQHF

size: -
J: TRBJ1-5
V: TRBV18
D: -
DNA: TGTGCCAGCTCACCCGACAACAATCAGCCCCAGCATTTT
CDR3: CASSPDNNQPQHF

size: -
J: TRBJ2-5
V: TRBV2
D: -
DNA: TGTGCCAGCAGCGAGGGCAACCAGTACTTC
CDR3: CASSEGNQYF

size: -
J: TRBJ1-5
V: TRBV6-2/TRBV6-3
D: -
DNA: TGTGCCAGCAGTTACCGTCCCCGGACAACACATCAGCCCCAGCATTTT
CDR3: CASSYRPRTTHQPQHF

size: many
J: TRBJ1-4
V: TRBV4-3
D: -
DNA: TGCGCCAGCAGCCAAGGGAGGGCAGCGAAGGGTGAAAAACTGTTTTTT
CDR3: CASSQGRAAKGEKLFF

size: -
J: TRBJ2-3
V: TRBV19
D: -
DNA: TGTGCCAGTACCCCCGCGGGGGCCCGCACAGATACGCAGTATTTT
CDR3: CASTPAGARTDTQYF

size: once
J: TRBJ1-2
V: TRBV2
D: -
DNA: TGTGCCAGCAGGGTGGAGGTTAGCTATGGCTACACCTTC
CDR3: CASRVEVSYGYTF

size: -
J: TRBJ2-4
V: TRBV2
D: -
DNA: TGTGCCAGCAGTGAAGCCCTTAAAGCCAAAAACATTCAGTACTTC
CDR3: CASSEALKAKNIQYF

size: -
J: TRBJ2-2
V: TRBV18
D: TRBD2
DNA: TGTGCCAGCTCACCAATTGCGGGGGAGAACACCGGGGAGCTGTTTTTT
CDR3: CASSPIAGENTGELFF

size: -
J: TRBJ2-3
V: TRBV7-3
D: TRBD2
DNA: TGTGCCAGCAGCCCCCGGCCGGGGGGGGGCACAGATACGCAGTATTTT
CDR3: CASSPRPGGGTDTQYF

size: -
J: TRBJ2-5
V: TRBV5-5
D: TRBD2
DNA: TGTGCCAGCAGCTCGAGCCTGCGGGGGGGGCAAGAGACCCAGTACTTC
CDR3: CASSSSLRGGQETQYF

size: -
J: TRBJ2-5
V: TRBV15
D: TRBD1
DNA: TGTGCCACCAGCAGAGATTTTGGGACAGGCCAAGAGACCCAGTACTTC
CDR3: CATSRDFGTGQETQYF

size: -
J: TRBJ2-1
V: TRBV6-2/TRBV6-3
D: -
DNA: TGTGCCAGCAGCATTACCGAGCGCGCTGAGCAGTTCTTC
CDR3: CASSITERAEQFF

size: -
J: TRBJ1-4
V: TRBV5-1
D: -
DNA: TGCGCCAGCAGACCGTCAGGACACTCCGGAGAAAAACTGTTTTTT
CDR3: CASRPSGHSGEKLFF

size: -
J: TRBJ1-5
V: TRBV19
D: TRBD1
DNA: TGTGCCAGTAGTGTACTTACTGCCGGGACAGGGGGCAATCAGCCCCAGCATTTT
CDR3: CASSVLTAGTGGNQPQHF

size: -
J: TRBJ1-2
V: TRBV18
D: TRBD1
DNA: TGTGCCAGCTCACCGGGACAGAACTATGGCTACACCTTC
CDR3: CASSPGQNYGYTF

size: once
J: TRBJ2-3
V: TRBV28
D: -
DNA: TGTGCCAGCAGTTCCTATAGCACAGATACGCAGTATTTT
CDR3: CASSSYSTDTQYF

size: -
J: TRBJ1-2
V: TRBV28
D: -
DNA: TGTGCCAGCAGGTCTACAGGGACTGGCTACACCTTC
CDR3: CASRSTGTGYTF

size: -
J: TRBJ1-2
V: TRBV6-5
D: -
DNA: TGTGCCAGCAGTTCCTCGAGCTATGGCTACACCTTC
CDR3: CASSSSSYGYTF

size: -
J: TRBJ2-3
V: TRBV27
D: -
DNA: TGTGCCAGCAGTTTGAGGCCTTACACAGATACGCAGTATTTT
CDR3: CASSLRPYTDTQYF

size: -
J: TRBJ1-1
V: TRBV5-1
D: TRBD1
DNA: TGCGCCAGCAGCTTGGAGGGACAGGGGTTGACTGAAGCTTTCTTT
CDR3: CASSLEGQGLTEAFF

size: -
J: TRBJ2-5
V: TRBV2
D: -
DNA: TGTGCCAGCGGGAAACAGGGAGGGAGGGAGACCCAGTACTTC
CDR3: CASGKQGGRETQYF

size: -
J: TRBJ1-1
V: TRBV6-6
D: -
DNA: TGTGCCACCCAGGGTTCTCACACTGAAGCTTTCTTT
CDR3: CATQGSHTEAFF

size: -
J: TRBJ2-3
V: TRBV3-1/TRBV3-2
D: TRBD2
DNA: TGTGCCAGCAGCCCCCATAGCGGGAGGGCCCTAGATACGCAGTATTTT
CDR3: CASSPHSGRALDTQYF

size: once
J: TRBJ1-6
V: TRBV5-6
D: TRBD1
DNA: TGTGCCAGCAGCCCGTCGGACAGGAATAATTCACCCCTCCACTTT
CDR3: CASSPSDRNNSPLHF

size: -
J: TRBJ1-2
V: TRBV4-3
D: -
DNA: TGCGCCAGCAGCCAAGATTCGGCGGGCTATGGCTACACCTTC
CDR3: CASSQDSAGYGYTF

size: -
J: TRBJ1-4
V: TRBV19
D: -
DNA: TGTGCCAGTGGCGGGGGGGATGAAAAACTGTTTTTT
CDR3: CASGGGDEKLFF

size: -
J: TRBJ2-7
V: TRBV28
D: -
DNA: TGTGCCAGCAGTTTTTCGGGGTTCCGGATCCCGGGCACCTTC
CDR3: CASSFSGFRIPGTF

size: -
J: TRBJ1-5
V: TRBV7-3
D: -
DNA: TGTGCCAGCAGCTTAACCGGGAATCAGCCCCAGCATTTT
CDR3: CASSLTGNQPQHF

size: few
J: TRBJ1-1
V: TRBV7-3
D: -
DNA: TGTGCCAGCAGCCCTACCAGGGTAGCCATGAACACTGAAGCTTTCTTT
CDR3: CASSPTRVAMNTEAFF

size: -
J: TRBJ2-5
V: TRBV5-5
D: TRBD2
DNA: TGTGCCAGCAGCGACGGGACTAGCTCCCTGGGGACCCAGTACTTC
CDR3: CASSDGTSSLGTQYF

size: -
J: TRBJ2-1
V: TRBV2
D: TRBD1
DNA: TGTGCCAGCAGGGAGGGGACAGGGGTCAATGAGCAGTTCTTC
CDR3: CASREGTGVNEQFF

size: -
J: TRBJ1-1
V: TRBV5-4
D: -
DNA: TGTGCCAGCAGCTTGGGGATGGCAGGGCTTGACACTGAAGCTTTCTTT
CDR3: CASSLGMAGLDTEAFF

size: once
J: TRBJ1-1
V: TRBV2
D: TRBD1
DNA: TGTGCCAGCGATTATGGGACAGTGAACACTGAAGCTTTCTTT
CDR3: CASDYGTVNTEAFF

size: -
J: TRBJ2-1
V: TRBV29-1
D: TRBD2
DNA: TGCAGCGTTGGAAGAGCGGGAGGACTATCTAGTTACAATGAGCAGTTCTTC
CDR3: CSVGRAGGLSSYNEQFF

size: -
J: TRBJ2-5
V: TRBV3-1/TRBV3-2
D: -
DNA: TGTGCCAGCAGCCAAGATCGTAGACTCCAAGAGACCCAGTACTTC
CDR3: CASSQDRRLQETQYF

size: few
J: TRBJ1-2
V: TRBV7-3
D: -
DNA: TGTGCCAGCAGCTCCAAGATGGGGGAGGCTAACTATGGCTACACCTTC
CDR3: CASSSKMGEANYGYTF